The T cell receptor beta chain described here comes from a study of T cells expressing NK-cell markers. As for the study in general: It was sorted CD3+CD56-NKG2C+, CD3+CD56+NKG2C- and CD3+CD56+NKG2C+ T cells that provided the TCR beta repertoires. Serological testing identified seven of the eight sequenced donors as HCMV-seropositive and one as seronegative.

This CDR3 contains 16 residues. Looked up from germline, CDR1 is DFQATT and CDR2 is SNEGSKA (reference sequence). For this clonotype: Its antigen is still unknown.

General study results and limits: Six or seven donors showed dominant NKG2C+ clonotypes comprising about 1.0-7.5% of their CD8+ T cells.

With the 5' RACE reads reprocessed, TCRdb shows one record per CDR3 protein and no DNA. Its listing shows over 120,000 distinct CDR3 sequences. V gene TRBV20-1 combines with J gene TRBJ2-1; the TRBD2 assignment by TCRdb is unverifiable without DNA. The specimen sequenced was blood T cells: a sorted CD56 or NKG2C T cell subset, CD4+ or CD8+ T cells, or bulk PBMC T cells (not recorded which). The sequence came from a man aged 18 to 30 in good health. The CDR3: CSANSPGLAGTNEQFF.